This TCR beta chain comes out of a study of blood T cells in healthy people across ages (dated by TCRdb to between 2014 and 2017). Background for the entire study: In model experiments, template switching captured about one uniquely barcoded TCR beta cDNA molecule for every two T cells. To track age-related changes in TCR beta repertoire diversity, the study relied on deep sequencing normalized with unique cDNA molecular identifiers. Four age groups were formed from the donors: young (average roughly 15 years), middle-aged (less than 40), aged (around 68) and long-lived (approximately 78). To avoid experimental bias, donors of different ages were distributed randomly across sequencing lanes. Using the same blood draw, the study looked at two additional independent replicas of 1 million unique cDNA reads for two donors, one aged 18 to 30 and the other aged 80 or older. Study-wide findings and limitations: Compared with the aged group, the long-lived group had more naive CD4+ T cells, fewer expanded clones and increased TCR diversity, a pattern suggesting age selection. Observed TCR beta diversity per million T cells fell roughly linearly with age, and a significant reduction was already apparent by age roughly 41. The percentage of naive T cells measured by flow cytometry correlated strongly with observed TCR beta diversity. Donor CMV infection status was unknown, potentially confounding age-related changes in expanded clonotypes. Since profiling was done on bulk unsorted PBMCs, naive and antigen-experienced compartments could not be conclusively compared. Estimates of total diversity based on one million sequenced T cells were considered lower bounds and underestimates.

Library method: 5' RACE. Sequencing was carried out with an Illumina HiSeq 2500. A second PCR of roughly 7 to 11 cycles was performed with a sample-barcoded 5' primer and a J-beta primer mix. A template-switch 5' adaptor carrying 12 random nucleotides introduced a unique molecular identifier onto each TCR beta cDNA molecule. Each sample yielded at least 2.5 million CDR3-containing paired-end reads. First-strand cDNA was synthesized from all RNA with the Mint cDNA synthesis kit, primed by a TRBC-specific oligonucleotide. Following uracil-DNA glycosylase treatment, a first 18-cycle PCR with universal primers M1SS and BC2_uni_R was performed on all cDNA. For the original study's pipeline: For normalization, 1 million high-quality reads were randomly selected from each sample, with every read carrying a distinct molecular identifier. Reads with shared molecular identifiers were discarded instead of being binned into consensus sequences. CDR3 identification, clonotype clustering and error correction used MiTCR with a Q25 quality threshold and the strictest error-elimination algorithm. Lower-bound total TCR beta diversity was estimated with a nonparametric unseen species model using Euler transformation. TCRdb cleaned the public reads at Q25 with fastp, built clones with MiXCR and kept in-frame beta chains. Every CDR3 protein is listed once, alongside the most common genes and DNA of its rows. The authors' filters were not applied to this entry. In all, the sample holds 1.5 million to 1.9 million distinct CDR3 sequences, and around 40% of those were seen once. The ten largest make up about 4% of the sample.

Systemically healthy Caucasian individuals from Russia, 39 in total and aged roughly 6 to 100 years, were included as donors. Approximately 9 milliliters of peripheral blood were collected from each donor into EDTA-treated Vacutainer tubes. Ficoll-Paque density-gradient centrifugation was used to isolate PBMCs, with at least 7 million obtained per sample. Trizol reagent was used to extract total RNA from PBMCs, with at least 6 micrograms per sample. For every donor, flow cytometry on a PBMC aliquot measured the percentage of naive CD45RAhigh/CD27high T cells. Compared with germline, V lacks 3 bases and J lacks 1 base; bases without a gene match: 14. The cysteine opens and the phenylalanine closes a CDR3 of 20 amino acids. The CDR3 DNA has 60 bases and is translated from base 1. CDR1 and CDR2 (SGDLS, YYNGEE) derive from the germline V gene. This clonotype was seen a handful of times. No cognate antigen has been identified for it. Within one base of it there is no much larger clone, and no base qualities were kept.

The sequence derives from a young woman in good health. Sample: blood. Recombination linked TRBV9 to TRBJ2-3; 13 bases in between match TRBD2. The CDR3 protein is CASSAGTSGIRGVGTDTQYF. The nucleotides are TGTGCCAGCAGCGCCGGGACTAGCGGGATCCGGGGGGTTGGCACAGATACGCAGTATTTT.